This T cell receptor (beta chain) was sequenced in a study of cytomegalovirus exposure and HLA in healthy donors. The primer mix had 60 Vbeta and 13 Jbeta primers. Generated by immunoSEQ multiplex PCR, the TCRdb table keeps only in-frame clones and is missing some. The data show 100,000 to 130,000 clones, 70% to 80% seen once. Germline CDR1 and CDR2: MDHEN and SYDVKM. V was cut by 7 bases and J by 2 bases, with 8 bases left in between. The CDR3 loop spans 13 amino acids. With regard to this clone: Its antigen is unidentified.

Study results and caveats: A later analysis revealed that TCR association rates differed between HLA loci, peaking at DRB1 and bottoming out at HLA-C. Analysis performed later found about 17,000 TCR beta sequences associated with HLA alleles at 0.05 false discovery rate.

This chain connects TRBV28 to TRBJ1-4, with D possibly matching TRBD1 (6 bases). The sequencing input was PBMCs. This clonotype was sampled from a man younger than 35 in good health and CMV-seronegative. This CDR3 reads CASKGGTNEKLFF. The CDR3, as DNA: TGTGCCAGCAAGGGGGGGACTAATGAAAAACTGTTTTTT. The complete variable domain, with remaining parts taken from reference TRBV28 and TRBJ1-4, reads DVKVTQSSRYLVKRTGEKVFLECVQDMDHENMFWYRQDPGLGLRLIYFSYDVKMKEKGDIPEGYSVSREKKERFSLILESASTNQTSMYLCASKGGTNEKLFFGSGTQLSVL.